This T cell receptor (beta chain) is from a study of blood T cell repertoires in COVID-19. In the study overall: The cDNA or gDNA used as material had been derived from T cells, B-cell-depleted T cells, or PBMCs.

This CDR3 spans 17 amino acids. Germline assignment: CDR1 SGDLS and CDR2 YYNGEE. The junction had 6 bases not matched to a gene; V was cut back by 0 bases and J by 0 bases. In the study's own analysis: Amplification of reference gene primers provided the estimated nucleated cell counts. Measured with immunoSEQ multiplex PCR; TCRdb has only the in-frame clones, and not every one. V and J calls plus clone size are reproduced from that table; the DNA served to infer D and trimming. The sample records about 52,000 clones, more than 75% being singletons. The TCR sequence derives from a woman older than 75 with acute or convalescent COVID-19. The specimen was peripheral blood. J is TRBJ2-3 and V is TRBV9, with TRBD1 matching over 8 bases. The CDR3 bases are TGTGCCAGCAGCGTAGGACAGGGGAGCACTAGCACAGATACGCAGTATTTT. Translating gives CASSVGQGSTSTDTQYF.